The clone carrying this TCR beta chain was recorded a few times. The antigen remains undetermined. These data are taken from a study of T cells in Graves' hyperthyroidism and ophthalmopathy. Study results and limitations: Researchers report that a 13 V-J model separated ophthalmopathy from stable hyperthyroidism. The model made its ophthalmopathy prediction, and onset followed a median approximately 6 months later.

Patients between 18 and 65 years old had hyperthyroidism, newly diagnosed and lasting under 2 months. Source material for PBMCs was more than 7.5 ml fresh peripheral blood. RNA transcripts gave rise to amplified TCR beta CDR3 regions. A set of HTBI primers served as the primers for a first-round RT-PCR of the TCR CDR3. TCRdb reanalysed the multiplex PCR reads using MiXCR and keeps one entry per CDR3 protein. The data contain approximately 400,000 distinct CDR3 sequences, 15% to 17% of them singletons. Germline V gene sequence: CDR1 MNHNS, CDR2 SASEGT. The CDR3 runs to 15 residues. The trim removed 10 bases at V and 6 bases at J, leaving 14 bases unmatched.

J is TRBJ2-3 and V is TRBV6-1; TRBD1 aligns across 9 bases. Sequenced input: blood. The TCR originated in a woman in her late teens or twenties with Graves' hyperthyroidism. This chain's CDR3 is CATSTRGTGTDTQYF. The DNA of the CDR3 is TGTGCCACTTCTACCAGGGGGACAGGGACGGATACGCAGTATTTT.